This TCR beta chain was recovered during a study of identical twins. Study outcomes and limitations: With monozygotic twins, out-of-frame TCR alpha sharing exceeded what models estimated.

V lost 1 base and J 0 bases, leaving 5 bases between the germline ends. The CDR3 length is 14 residues. The germline V gene encodes CDR1 MDHEN and CDR2 SYDVKM. This clonotype was seen many times. What it binds is not known. Template switching added a universal primer site; cDNA carried unique molecular identifiers. From the 5' RACE reads, TCRdb called clonotypes with MiXCR, one entry per CDR3 protein. The data contain about 570,000 distinct CDR3 sequences, around a tenth of them singletons. The same sample was also used in a study of yellow fever vaccine responses in identical twins.

The chain couples TRBV28 to TRBJ2-3; no definite D call. Sequenced: PBMCs. The TCR comes from a young woman in good health. The CDR3 DNA sequence: TGTGCCAGCAGTTTATCAGACAGCACAGATACGCAGTATTTT. Translating gives CASSLSDSTDTQYF.